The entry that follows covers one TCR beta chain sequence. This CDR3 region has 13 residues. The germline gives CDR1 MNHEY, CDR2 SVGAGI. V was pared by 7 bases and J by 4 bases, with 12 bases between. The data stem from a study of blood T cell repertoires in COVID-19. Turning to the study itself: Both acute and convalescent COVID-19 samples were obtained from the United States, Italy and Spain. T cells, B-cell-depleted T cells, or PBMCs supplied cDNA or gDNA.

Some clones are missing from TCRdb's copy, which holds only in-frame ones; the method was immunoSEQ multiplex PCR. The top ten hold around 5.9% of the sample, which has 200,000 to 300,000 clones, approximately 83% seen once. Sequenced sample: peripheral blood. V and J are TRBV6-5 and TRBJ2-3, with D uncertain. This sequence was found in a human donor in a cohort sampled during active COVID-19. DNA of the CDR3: TGTGCCAGCACCCCTGGAGATGCAGATACGCAGTATTTT. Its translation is CASTPGDADTQYF.